Below are 21 T cell receptor beta chains sequenced from a single sample in a study of CXCR3-negative and CXCR3-positive naive CD8 T cells. The libraries of TRB cDNA were constructed through 5' RACE using UMI labels. From the 5' RACE reads, TCRdb lists one entry per CDR3 protein and no DNA. The ten top clones account for 4% to 5%, within a sample of tens of thousands of distinct CDR3 sequences. The sequenced sample consisted of naive CXCR3- CD8+ T cells from blood. This sample's subset: CD45RO-CCR7+CD27+CD95- naive CD8+ T cells lacking CXCR3 (TNR3-). The receptors originated from a human donor in good health. Some clones in this sample may be carry-over from other donors' samples.

The CDR3 sequence is CASSATAGTGRYNEQFF. This chain connects TRBV7-9 to TRBJ2-1; TCRdb indicates TRBD1, and absent DNA this call remains unverified. The CDR3 contains 17 residues. CDR1 and CDR2 from the germline V gene are SEHNR and FQNEAQ (reference sequence).

This chain connects TRBV28 to TRBJ2-5; TCRdb lists TRBD2, though no DNA is available to test this call. The length of the CDR3 is 18 residues. CDR1 and CDR2 (germline): MDHEN, SYDVKM. This chain's CDR3 is CASSLQTGIAGDQETQYF.

The chain employs TRBV29-1 and TRBJ2-5; TCRdb's D call of TRBD2 is untestable without DNA. Per germline, CDR1 SQVTM and CDR2 ANQGSEA. CDR3 length: 14 residues. CDR3 protein: CSVEEAGGSETQYF.

The genes are TRBV7-8 and TRBJ2-7. This CDR3 region has 14 residues. Germline V CDR1 and CDR2: SGHVS, FQNEAQ. CDR3 in amino acids: CASSLGRGPHEQYF.

The chain links TRBV5-6 to TRBJ1-1; the D call from TCRdb, TRBD1, cannot be confirmed without DNA. CDR1 and CDR2 (germline): SGHDT, YYEEEE. The CDR3 is 16 residues long. The CDR3 loop is CASSLGFRGARTEAFF.

The V gene is TRBV7-3, the J gene TRBJ1-4; as DNA is missing, the TRBD1 call by TCRdb cannot be tested. CDR3 size: 15 residues. Germline CDR1 is SGHTA and CDR2 is FQGTGA. This CDR3 reads CASSLTGQGDEKLFF.

The genes are TRBV11-2 and TRBJ2-7. The CDR3 has 15 residues. Germline lookup yields CDR1 SGHAT and CDR2 FQNNGV. The CDR3 loop is CVSSSYDGLSYEQYF.

The chain carries TRBV6-2 or TRBV6-3 and TRBJ2-3; as DNA is missing, the TRBD1 call by TCRdb cannot be tested. Germline loops: CDR1 MNHEY, CDR2 SVGEGT. CDR3 size: 16 residues. The CDR3 loop is CASSYVWDRGFDTQYF.

The chain recombines TRBV9 with TRBJ2-3; TCRdb selects TRBD1, and the lack of DNA leaves this call unchecked. This CDR3 has 16 amino acids. CDR1 SGDLS and CDR2 YYNGEE come from the germline V gene. Here the CDR3 reads CASSVEPGGSTDTQYF. The variable domain in full, with the rest retrieved from reference TRBV9 and TRBJ2-3, is DSGVTQTPKHLITATGQRVTLRCSPRSGDLSVYWYQQSLDQGLQFLIQYYNGEERAKGNILERFSAQQFPDLHSELNLSSLELGDSALYFCASSVEPGGSTDTQYFGPGTRLTVL.

This clonotype is called medium-sized based on its frequency. J is TRBJ2-3 and V is TRBV12-2. TRBV12-2 is assigned pseudogene status. This CDR3 comprises 14 residues. The CDR3 sequence: CASRLMTERDTQYF.

The rearrangement uses TRBV7-3 and TRBJ2-3; no DNA is available, so the TRBD2 call from TCRdb remains unchecked. CDR3 length: 15 residues. Germline CDR1 SGHTA, CDR2 FQGTGA. The CDR3 sequence: CASSLVTSATDTQYF.

The V call is TRBV29-1, the J call TRBJ1-1; TCRdb designates TRBD1, a call that cannot be tested without DNA. The CDR3 has 16 amino acids. Germline lookup yields CDR1 SQVTM and CDR2 ANQGSEA. This CDR3 is CSVEETAMGGHTEAFF.

The chain joins TRBV2 to TRBJ1-1; there is no DNA to check the TCRdb D call of TRBD1. Looked up from germline, CDR1 is SNHLY and CDR2 is FYNNEI. The CDR3 covers 12 residues. CDR3 sequence: CASRPLNTEAFF.

The genes are TRBV7-8 and TRBJ1-2; TCRdb indicates TRBD1, and absent DNA this call remains unverified. CDR3 length: 15 amino acids. The germline V gene encodes CDR1 SGHVS and CDR2 FQNEAQ. This CDR3 reads CASSLTTGTGNGYTF.

The chain has TRBV25-1 and TRBJ2-3; there is no DNA to check the TCRdb D call of TRBD1. The V gene's germline CDR1 is MGHDK and CDR2 SYGVNS. CDR3 length equals 14 residues. CDR3 region: CATLNSERTDTQYF.

The chain recombines TRBV28 with TRBJ1-2; TCRdb indicates TRBD1, and absent DNA this call remains unverified. CDR3 length: 11 amino acids. CDR1 and CDR2 from the germline V gene are MDHEN and SYDVKM. The CDR3 is CATRQGPGYTF.

This sequence joins TRBV14 and TRBJ2-7; TCRdb picks TRBD1, but there is no DNA to check that call. Germline V gene sequence: CDR1 SGHDN, CDR2 FVKESK. This CDR3 has 14 residues. This chain's CDR3 is CASSHGGYTYEQYF.

V and J are TRBV6-6 and TRBJ2-1; lacking DNA, the TRBD1 call made by TCRdb goes unchecked. The CDR3 has 17 amino acids. Germline CDR1 reads MNHNY; CDR2 reads SVGAGI (reference sequence). The CDR3 sequence: CASSYVEQGSSYNEQFF.

CDR3 region: CATSRETMGTGAYEQYF. V is TRBV15 and J is TRBJ2-7; TCRdb reports TRBD1, a call that lacks DNA to check it against. This CDR3 has 17 amino acids. Germline V gives CDR1 LNHNV, CDR2 YYDKDF (reference sequence).

The J gene is TRBJ2-7, the V gene TRBV27; TCRdb indicates TRBD2, and absent DNA this call remains unverified. Per the germline V gene, CDR1 is MNHEY and CDR2 is SMNVEV (reference sequence). There are 15 residues in the CDR3. The CDR3 is CASSISTSGSVEQYF.

V is TRBV10-3 and J is TRBJ1-4; TCRdb indicates TRBD1, and absent DNA this call remains unverified. CDR1 and CDR2 from the germline V gene are ENHRY and SYGVKD. The CDR3 is 19 amino acids. The CDR3 loop reads CAISSEVAAPNPHNEKLFF.